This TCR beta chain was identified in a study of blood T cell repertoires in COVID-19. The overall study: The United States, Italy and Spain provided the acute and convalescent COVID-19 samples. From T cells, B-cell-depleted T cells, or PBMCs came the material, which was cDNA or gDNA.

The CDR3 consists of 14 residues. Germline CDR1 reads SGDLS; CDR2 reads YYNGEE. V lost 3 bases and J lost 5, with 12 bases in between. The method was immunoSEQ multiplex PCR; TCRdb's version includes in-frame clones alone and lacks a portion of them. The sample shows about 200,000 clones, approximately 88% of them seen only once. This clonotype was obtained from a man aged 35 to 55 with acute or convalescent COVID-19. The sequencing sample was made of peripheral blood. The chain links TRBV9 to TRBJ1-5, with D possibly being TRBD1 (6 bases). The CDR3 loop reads CASSGGQTDQPQHF. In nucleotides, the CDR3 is TGTGCCAGCAGCGGAGGACAGACTGATCAGCCCCAGCATTTT.